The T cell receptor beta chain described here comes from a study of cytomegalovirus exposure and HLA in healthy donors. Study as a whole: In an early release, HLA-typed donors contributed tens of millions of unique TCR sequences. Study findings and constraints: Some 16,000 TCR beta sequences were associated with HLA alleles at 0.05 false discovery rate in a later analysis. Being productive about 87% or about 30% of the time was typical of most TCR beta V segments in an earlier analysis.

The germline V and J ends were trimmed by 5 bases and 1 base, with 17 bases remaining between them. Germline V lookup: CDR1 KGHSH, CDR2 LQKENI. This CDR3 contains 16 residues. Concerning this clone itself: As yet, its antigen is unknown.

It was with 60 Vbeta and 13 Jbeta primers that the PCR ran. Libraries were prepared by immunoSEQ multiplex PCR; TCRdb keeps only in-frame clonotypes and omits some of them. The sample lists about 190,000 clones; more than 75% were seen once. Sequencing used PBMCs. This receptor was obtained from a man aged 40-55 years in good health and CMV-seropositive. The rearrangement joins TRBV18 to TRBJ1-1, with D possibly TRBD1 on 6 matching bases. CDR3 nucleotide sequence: TGTGCCAGCTCAGCATACGGGGGGCAAGGGAACACTGAAGCTTTCTTT. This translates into CASSAYGGQGNTEAFF.